The following is a T cell receptor beta chain sequence with its context. Its target is unknown. Unrecorded immune exposures were likely, despite nominal health at sampling. Germline CDR1 reads SEHNR; CDR2 reads FQNEAQ (reference sequence). Trimming removed 5 bases from V and 4 bases from J; junction bases left unmatched: 7. The CDR3 loop spans 14 amino acids. This record belongs to a study of cytomegalovirus exposure and HLA in healthy donors. General study points: The study carried out a later analysis of TCR beta sequences. It associated 15,000 to 20,000 of them with specific HLA alleles at a false discovery rate of 0.05.

It was with 60 Vbeta and 13 Jbeta primers that the PCR ran. Here immunoSEQ multiplex PCR was the method, and the copy in TCRdb shows in-frame clones only, minus some. The sample carries 150,000 or so clones, 70% to 80% recorded once. The V gene is TRBV7-9, the J gene TRBJ1-1, with TRBD1 matching over 7 bases. Sequencing was carried out using PBMCs. The TCR comes from a man aged 25 to 45 in good health and CMV-seronegative. CDR3: CASSLGGGFTEAFF. CDR3 nucleotides: TGTGCCAGCAGCCTAGGGGGCGGCTTCACTGAAGCTTTCTTT.